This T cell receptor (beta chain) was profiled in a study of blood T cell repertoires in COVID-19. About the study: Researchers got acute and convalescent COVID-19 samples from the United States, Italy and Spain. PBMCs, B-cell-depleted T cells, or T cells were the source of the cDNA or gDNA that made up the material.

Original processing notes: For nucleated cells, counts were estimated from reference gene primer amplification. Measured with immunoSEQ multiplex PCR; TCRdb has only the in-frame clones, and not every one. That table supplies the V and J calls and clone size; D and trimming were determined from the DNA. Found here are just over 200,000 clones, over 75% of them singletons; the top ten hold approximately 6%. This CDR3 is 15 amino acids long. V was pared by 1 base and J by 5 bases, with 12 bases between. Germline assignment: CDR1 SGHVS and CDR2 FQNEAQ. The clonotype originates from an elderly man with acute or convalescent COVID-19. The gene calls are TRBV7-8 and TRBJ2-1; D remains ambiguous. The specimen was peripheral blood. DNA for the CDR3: TGTGCCAGCAGCTTAGTGTCCAGTCACAACAATGAGCAGTTCTTC. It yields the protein CASSLVSSHNNEQFF.